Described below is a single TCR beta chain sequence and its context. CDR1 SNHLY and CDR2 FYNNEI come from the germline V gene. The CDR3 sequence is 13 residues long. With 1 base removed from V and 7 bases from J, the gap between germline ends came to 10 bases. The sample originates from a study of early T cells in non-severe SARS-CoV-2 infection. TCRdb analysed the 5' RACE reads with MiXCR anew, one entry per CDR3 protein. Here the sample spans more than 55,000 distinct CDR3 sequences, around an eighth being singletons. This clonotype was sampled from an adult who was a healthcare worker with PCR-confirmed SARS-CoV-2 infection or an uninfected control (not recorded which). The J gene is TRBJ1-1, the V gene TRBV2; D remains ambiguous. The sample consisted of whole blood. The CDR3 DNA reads TGTGCCAGCAGTGAAGTTAAAGCCCTTGAAGCTTTCTTT. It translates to CASSEVKALEAFF.